The clone carrying this T cell receptor (beta chain) was picked up many times. No antigen is known for it. These data originate in a study of T cells in Graves' hyperthyroidism and ophthalmopathy. The CDR3 is 19 amino acids. Trimming took 0 bases from V and 5 from J, leaving 25 bases between them. TCR beta CDR3 regions were amplified from RNA transcripts. With the HTBI primer set, the TCR CDR3 went through a first round of RT-PCR. From the multiplex PCR reads, TCRdb called clonotypes with MiXCR, one entry per CDR3 protein. The profile shows around 600,000 distinct CDR3 sequences, 14% of them singletons. Study observations and caveats: The model forecast ophthalmopathy, anticipating it by a median about six months before onset. Most thyroid clonotypes with frequency above 0.001 were detected in blood.

The study included ophthalmopathy patients with Clinical Activity Score at least 3, NOSPECS grade at least 4 and duration under 3 months. The clonotype comes from a woman aged 18-29 years with Graves' ophthalmopathy. The source material was blood. The rearrangement links TRBV12-3 or TRBV12-4 to TRBJ2-5; TRBD1 might be the D (6 bases). The CDR3 protein is CASSLALLISRGARETQYF. The DNA of the CDR3 is TGTGCCAGCAGTTTAGCGTTACTTATTTCCAGGGGCGCACGGGAGACCCAGTACTTC.